One and the same sample provided the 22 T cell receptor beta chains below, sequenced in a study of molecular identifiers for immune sequencing clone quantification (dated by TCRdb to 2016 to 2019). Library method: PCR. Sequenced on a NextSeq 500. TCRdb reran the public reads through fastp at Q25 and MiXCR, keeping productive beta chains. Entries that share a CDR3 protein sequence are merged under the most common genes and DNA. The sample table lists a few hundred thousand distinct CDR3 sequences, about 26% of them with a count of one. Just over 0.75% of the sample is taken by the ten largest. The sequenced material came from naive CD8+ T cells from blood, with Jurkat cell RNA spiked in. This specimen's cell subset or site label, interpreted: FACS-sorted CD8+CD4-CCR7+CD45RA+ naive T cells. All receptors derive from a human donor in good health. Some libraries in this study had Jurkat cell RNA spiked in.

A note on this clonotype: Germline is not matched at one junction end, which may reflect a read error. The V and J genes are TRBV27 and TRBJ2-7, with 8 bases fitting TRBD1. The CDR3 is 15 amino acids. Germline CDR1 and CDR2: MNHEY and SMNVEV (reference sequence). The CDR3 DNA sequence: TGTACCAGCAGTCCCCCGGACAGGGAGTTCGGTGAGCAGTACTTC. Its protein is CTSSPPDREFGEQYF.

A few counts support this clonotype. V is TRBV7-2 and J is TRBJ1-1; D possibly corresponds to TRBD1 (5 bases). This CDR3 region has 14 residues. Trimming cost V 3 bases and J 2 bases, with 10 bases left between them. Looked up from germline, CDR1 is SGHTA and CDR2 is FQGNSA. The chain's CDR3 is CASSFLTANTEAFF. CDR3 nucleotide sequence: TGTGCCAGCAGCTTTCTGACAGCCAACACTGAAGCTTTCTTT.

This clonotype was counted only a few times. This chain uses TRBV11-2 with TRBJ2-4; D not certain. The CDR3 extends over 17 amino acids. The germline V and J ends were trimmed by 1 base and 5 bases, with 18 bases remaining between them. Germline V CDR1 and CDR2: SGHAT, FQNNGV. CDR3 sequence (DNA): TGTGCCAGCAGCTTAGCAGTCAGGTTCTGGGGTGAAAACATTCAGTACTTC. This translates into CASSLAVRFWGENIQYF.

The chain employs TRBV4-3 and TRBJ2-2; TRBD1 matches at 8 bases. CDR3 size: 17 residues. Germline-derived CDR1 and CDR2 are LGHNA and YSLEER. V lost 0 bases, J lost 2 bases, and 5 bases stayed unmatched. In nucleotides, the CDR3 is TGCGCCAGCAGCCAAGATCGGACAGGGAGAAACACCGGGGAGCTGTTTTTT. It yields the protein CASSQDRTGRNTGELFF.

As concerns this clonotype: A much larger clone lies one base from this, so it may be a read error. J is TRBJ1-6 and V is TRBV11-2; D remains unclear. This CDR3 contains 13 residues. Germline assignment: CDR1 SGHAT and CDR2 FQNNGV. V lost 6 bases, J lost 10 bases, and 13 bases lay in between. This chain's CDR3 is CASSYTFQSPLHF. The CDR3 DNA reads as TGTGCCAGCAGTTACACCTTCCAATCACCCCTCCACTTT. Together with reference TRBV11-2 and TRBJ1-6, the CDR3 gives the full variable domain: EAGVAQSPRYKIIEKRQSVAFWCNPISGHATLYWYQQILGQGPKLLIQFQNNGVVDDSQLPKDRFSAERLKGVDSTLKIQPAKLEDSAVYLCASSYTFQSPLHFGNGTRLTVT.

J is TRBJ2-3 and V is TRBV27; D is perhaps TRBD2 (6 bases). The length of the CDR3 is 17 residues. The ends were cut back, 4 bases at V and 1 base at J, with 18 bases in the middle. Per the germline V gene, CDR1 is MNHEY and CDR2 is SMNVEV (reference sequence). CDR3: CASSSLRGTLGTDTQYF. CDR3 DNA sequence: TGTGCCAGCAGTTCACTCCGGGGGACCCTAGGCACAGATACGCAGTATTTT.

The V and J genes are TRBV4-1 and TRBJ2-7; D remains ambiguous. Trimming removed 2 bases from V and 2 bases from J, with 7 bases in between. The CDR3 totals 13 residues. The germline CDR1 and CDR2 sequences are MGHRA and YSYEKL. CDR3 in DNA: TGCGCCAGCAGCCAATCAGACCCCTACGAGCAGTACTTC. It encodes CASSQSDPYEQYF.

There are many counts of this clonotype. The CDR3 bases are TGCGCCAGCAGCCCGCGAGGGCCACCCTACAATGAGCAGTTCTTC. This sequence encodes CASSPRGPPYNEQFF. The V gene is TRBV4-3, the J gene TRBJ2-1; a weak D match, TRBD2 (5 bases). CDR3 length: 15 amino acids. The ends were cut back, 4 bases at V and 2 bases at J, with 12 bases in the middle. Germline CDR1 LGHNA, CDR2 YSLEER.

This clonotype was found many times. The chain has TRBV13 and TRBJ2-5, with D unclear. Trimming removed 5 bases from V and 1 base from J, with 8 bases in between. Germline CDR1 reads PRHDT; CDR2 reads FYEKMQ (reference sequence). The CDR3 covers 13 residues. The CDR3 bases are TGTGCCAGCAGCGGAGCACTCCAAGAGACCCAGTACTTC. It specifies CASSGALQETQYF.

In its sample, this clonotype was seen many times. V and J are TRBV7-9 and TRBJ1-1; D remains ambiguous. V shed 1 base and J shed 6 bases, with 6 bases lying between them. Germline assignment: CDR1 SEHNR and CDR2 FQNEAQ (reference sequence). The CDR3 contains 12 residues. This CDR3 reads CASSLDVSEAFF. DNA for the CDR3: TGTGCCAGCAGCTTAGATGTCTCTGAAGCTTTCTTT.

This clonotype came up a few times. The rearrangement joins TRBV24-1 to TRBJ1-4, with D unresolved. Germline V gives CDR1 KGHDR, CDR2 SFDVKD. This CDR3 has 16 amino acids. The V gene lost 4 bases and the J gene lost 4 bases, with 15 bases spanning the gap. The CDR3 protein is CATSEHFRAYNEKLFF. The DNA of the CDR3 is TGTGCCACCAGTGAACATTTCCGGGCCTATAATGAAAAACTGTTTTTT.

The chain employs TRBV9 and TRBJ2-1; perhaps TRBD2 as D (5 bases). Trimming took 0 bases from V and 4 from J, leaving 11 bases between them. Germline CDR1 is SGDLS and CDR2 is YYNGEE. The CDR3 runs to 15 residues. CDR3 DNA: TGTGCCAGCAGCGTAGGAGGGCGATCGTACAATGAGCAGTTCTTC. It translates to CASSVGGRSYNEQFF.

The chain has TRBV19 and TRBJ2-5, with D possibly matching TRBD2 (5 bases). With 4 bases removed from V and 4 bases from J, the gap between germline ends came to 19 bases. This CDR3 has 16 amino acids. Germline V gene data show CDR1 as LNHDA and CDR2 as SQIVND (reference sequence). Here the CDR3 DNA reads TGTGCCAGTAGTAGTCTAACCGGACCGGCGGGAGAGACCCAGTACTTC. Amino acids: CASSSLTGPAGETQYF.

This clonotype was counted a single time. An end of the junction does not agree with germline; a read error may underlie this. The chain couples TRBV7-9 to TRBJ1-5; D may be TRBD1 (6 bases). Germline loops: CDR1 SEHNR, CDR2 FQNEAQ (reference sequence). The length of the CDR3 is 14 residues. The CDR3 DNA reads as TGCGCCAGCGGCTCTACAGGGAACAATCAGCCCCAGCATTTT. Its protein product is CASGSTGNNQPQHF.

Notes on this clonotype: Possible read error: a much larger clone is one base away. This chain uses TRBV3-1 with TRBJ2-6; perhaps TRBD1 as D (6 bases). Looked up from germline, CDR1 is LGHDT and CDR2 is YNNKEL (reference sequence). Trimming left V 4 bases short and J 0 bases short, with 10 bases between. CDR3 length equals 16 residues. CDR3 sequence (DNA): TGTGCCAGCAGCCGCTCGACAGGCTCTGGGGCCAACGTCCTGACTTTC. It codes for CASSRSTGSGANVLTF.

This clonotype came up a few times. The V and J genes are TRBV7-6 and TRBJ2-7, with D uncertain. The V end was cut by 4 bases, the J end by 0 bases, with 10 bases between. This CDR3 has 14 residues. Germline CDR1 SGHVS, CDR2 FNYEAQ. The CDR3 DNA reads TGTGCCAGCAGCTCTTCCAGGAACTCCTACGAGCAGTACTTC. Its translation is CASSSSRNSYEQYF.

This clonotype appeared a few times. The chain carries TRBV20-1 and TRBJ1-5; D remains ambiguous. The germline V gene has CDR1 DFQATT and CDR2 SNEGSKA (reference sequence). The V gene lost 0 bases and the J gene lost 3 bases, with 12 bases spanning the gap. This CDR3 is 15 amino acids long. The CDR3 region is CSARDDYGPNQPQHF. The CDR3 DNA follows: TGCAGTGCTAGAGATGACTACGGTCCCAATCAGCCCCAGCATTTT.

This clonotype appeared a few times. This chain uses TRBV6-2 or TRBV6-3 with TRBJ1-1, with D tentatively TRBD1 (5 bases). V lost 6 bases, J lost 0 bases, and 14 bases lay in between. This CDR3 is 15 amino acids long. Germline CDR1 and CDR2: MNHEY and SVGEGT. For the CDR3, the DNA is TGTGCCAGCAGCAAGACAGCTACCATGAACACTGAAGCTTTCTTT. Its protein product is CASSKTATMNTEAFF.

The chain joins TRBV20-1 to TRBJ2-7, with D possibly called TRBD1 or TRBD2 (5 bases each). Germline V gene data show CDR1 as DFQATT and CDR2 as SNEGSKA (reference sequence). The germline V and J ends were trimmed by 1 base and 3 bases, with 16 bases remaining between them. The length of the CDR3 is 15 residues. This chain's CDR3 is CSARARGDYDYEQYF. In nucleotides, the CDR3 is TGCAGTGCTAGAGCTCGAGGGGATTACGACTACGAGCAGTACTTC.

The sample holds a few counts of this clonotype. The chain is built from TRBV6-2 or TRBV6-3 and TRBJ1-5; no firm D call. V was cut by 6 bases and J by 5 bases, with 14 bases left in between. CDR1 and CDR2 (germline): MNHEY, SVGEGT. The CDR3 sequence is 14 residues long. Here the CDR3 reads CASSLGLSDQPQHF. In DNA form, the CDR3 reads TGTGCCAGCAGCCTAGGACTGTCGGATCAGCCCCAGCATTTT.

The chain combines TRBV9 with TRBJ2-7, with D maybe TRBD1 (6 bases). Trimming cost V 0 bases and J 5 bases, with 12 bases left between them. The CDR3 spans 14 residues. The germline V gene encodes CDR1 SGDLS and CDR2 YYNGEE. In nucleotides, the CDR3 is TGTGCCAGCAGCGTAGGGACAGAGCGCGACGAGCAGTACTTC. Translated, it gives CASSVGTERDEQYF. The variable domain in full, with the rest retrieved from reference TRBV9 and TRBJ2-7, is DSGVTQTPKHLITATGQRVTLRCSPRSGDLSVYWYQQSLDQGLQFLIQYYNGEERAKGNILERFSAQQFPDLHSELNLSSLELGDSALYFCASSVGTERDEQYFGPGTRLTVT.

This clonotype was detected ten times or more. The chain carries TRBV6-4 and TRBJ1-1; D not certain. V dropped 6 bases and J dropped 4 bases, with 12 bases sitting between them. The CDR3 is 13 amino acids. The germline gives CDR1 MRHNA, CDR2 SNTAGT. CDR3 sequence reads: CASSYSWGTEAFF. CDR3 DNA: TGTGCCAGCAGCTATAGTTGGGGCACTGAAGCTTTCTTT.